This entry lists 24 T cell receptor beta chains sequenced from one sample in a study of OX40 agonist ivuxolimab in advanced cancers. Profiling relied on immunoSEQ multiplex PCR, and the TCRdb table lists in-frame clones only, not all of them. Of roughly 77,000 clones in the sample, around 93% were seen once. The source was CD4+ or CD8+ T cells sorted from blood, collected in a trial of the OX40 agonist ivuxolimab. These receptors were taken from an adult with an advanced solid tumor such as melanoma, head and neck, liver or kidney cancer.

This clone was found once. The genes are TRBV4-1 and TRBJ1-1, with unresolved D. With 3 bases removed from V and 1 base from J, the gap between germline ends came to 15 bases. The CDR3 is 16 residues long. The V gene's germline CDR1 is MGHRA and CDR2 YSYEKL. The CDR3: CASSHLAGSGNTEAFF. Written as DNA, the CDR3 is TGCGCCAGCAGCCATCTTGCTGGGAGCGGGAACACTGAAGCTTTCTTT.

The chain links TRBV4-3 to TRBJ1-6, with D tentatively TRBD1 (5 bases). In germline, CDR1 is LGHNA, CDR2 YSLEER. V gave up 2 bases and J gave up 7 bases, with 12 bases separating them. The CDR3 is 15 amino acids. The CDR3 reads CASSQYGDPNSPLHF. The CDR3 nucleotides are TGCGCCAGCAGCCAATACGGGGACCCCAATTCACCCCTCCACTTT.

CDR3 loop: CASNQGDTEAFF. CDR3 nucleotide sequence: TGCGCCAGCAACCAGGGGGATACTGAAGCTTTCTTT. The chain is built from TRBV4-1 and TRBJ1-1; TRBD1 matches at 7 bases. The trim removed 7 bases at V and 5 bases at J, leaving 4 bases unmatched. The CDR3 runs to 12 residues. Germline V gene data show CDR1 as MGHRA and CDR2 as YSYEKL.

The chain recombines TRBV9 with TRBJ1-6, with D uncertain. V dropped 3 bases and J dropped 4 bases, with 8 bases sitting between them. This CDR3 comprises 14 residues. Germline lookup yields CDR1 SGDLS and CDR2 YYNGEE. DNA of the CDR3: TGTGCCAGCAGCGGGGGAGGGTATAATTCACCCCTCCACTTT. Translated, it gives CASSGGGYNSPLHF. Full variable domain (rest looked up from reference TRBV9 and TRBJ1-6): DSGVTQTPKHLITATGQRVTLRCSPRSGDLSVYWYQQSLDQGLQFLIQYYNGEERAKGNILERFSAQQFPDLHSELNLSSLELGDSALYFCASSGGGYNSPLHFGNGTRLTVT.

The chain has TRBV5-4 and TRBJ1-2; 10 bases map to TRBD1. The length of the CDR3 is 18 residues. Germline CDR1 reads SGHNT; CDR2 reads YYREEE (reference sequence). V trimming: 5 bases; J trimming: 5 bases; junction bases outside the gene matches: 18. CDR3 region: CASRNVRDRGTFRYGYTF. The CDR3 DNA follows: TGTGCCAGCAGAAACGTCCGGGACAGGGGAACTTTTCGGTATGGCTACACCTTC. Variable domain in full (rest from reference TRBV5-4 and TRBJ1-2): ETGVTQSPTHLIKTRGQQVTLRCSSQSGHNTVSWYQQALGQGPQFIFQYYREEENGRGNFPPRFSGLQFPNYSSELNVNALELDDSALYLCASRNVRDRGTFRYGYTFGSGTRLTVV.

This clone was recorded a few times. The chain links TRBV2 to TRBJ1-1; D unclear. Per the germline V gene, CDR1 is SNHLY and CDR2 is FYNNEI. V lost 7 bases and J lost 0, with 9 bases in between. This CDR3 region has 13 residues. CDR3 nucleotides: TGTGCCAGCATCTGGACTGTGAACACTGAAGCTTTCTTT. Protein sequence: CASIWTVNTEAFF. Full variable domain (missing parts from reference TRBV2 and TRBJ1-1): EPEVTQTPSHQVTQMGQEVILRCVPISNHLYFYWYRQILGQKVEFLVSFYNNEISEKSEIFDDQFSVERPDGSNFTLKIRSTKLEDSAMYFCASIWTVNTEAFFGQGTRLTVV.

The chain couples TRBV21-1 to TRBJ2-1; the D segment call TRBD2 is taken from the table without a DNA check. TRBV21-1 is reported as a pseudogene. The CDR3 loop spans 19 amino acids. CDR3 residues: CASSKRGLAGPTPYNEQFF. The CDR3, as DNA: TGTGCCAGCAGCAAGCGGGGACTAGCGGGGCCAACACCCTACAATGAGCAGTTCTTC.

The chain couples TRBV7-9 to TRBJ2-7; D may be TRBD2 (5 bases). V was trimmed by 4 bases and J by 0 bases, leaving 10 bases between them. The length of the CDR3 is 14 residues. CDR1 is SEHNR, CDR2 FQNEAQ, per germline (reference sequence). CDR3 protein: CASSWVGSSYEQYF. CDR3 nucleotides: TGTGCCAGCAGCTGGGTGGGGAGCTCCTACGAGCAGTACTTC.

The V call is TRBV10-3, the J call TRBJ1-2; no firm D call. CDR1 is ENHRY and CDR2 is SYGVKD in the germline V gene. The CDR3 covers 13 residues. V gave up 9 bases and J gave up 4 bases, with 15 bases separating them. CDR3 DNA: TGTGCCATTGCCTTGGGTGGATCCTATGGCTACACCTTC. It encodes CAIALGGSYGYTF.

The chain couples TRBV7-2 to TRBJ2-1; TRBD2 aligns across 10 bases. V shed 0 bases, J shed 14 bases, and the junction held 13 bases outside the gene matches. The germline CDR1 and CDR2 sequences are SGHTA and FQGNSA. CDR3 length: 16 amino acids. This CDR3 is CASSLASSGGGDSEFF. The CDR3 coding sequence is TGTGCCAGCAGCTTAGCGTCTAGCGGGGGCGGGGACAGTGAGTTCTTC.

This chain uses TRBV10-3 with TRBJ1-1; 8 nucleotides line up with TRBD1. Germline V gene data show CDR1 as ENHRY and CDR2 as SYGVKD. With 6 bases clipped from V and 4 bases from J, the junction kept 13 bases outside the gene matches. CDR3 size: 16 residues. CDR3 protein: CAIRQPQTGVVTEAFF. The CDR3 DNA follows: TGTGCCATCAGGCAACCTCAGACAGGGGTTGTCACTGAAGCTTTCTTT.

This rearrangement joins TRBV5-4 to TRBJ1-2, with D unresolved. There are 14 residues in the CDR3. Trimming took off 2 bases at V and 6 bases at J, with 14 bases between the two ends. The germline CDR1 and CDR2 sequences are SGHNT and YYREEE (reference sequence). CDR3 nucleotide sequence: TGTGCCAGCAGCTTACGGTCGCAGGACCATGGCTACACCTTC. It encodes CASSLRSQDHGYTF.

V usage is TRBV15 and J usage is TRBJ2-1, with TRBD2 identical over 8 bases. The V segment lost 7 bases and the J segment 9 bases; nucleotides outside the gene matches: 8. This CDR3 region has 13 residues. Germline V gene sequence: CDR1 LNHNV, CDR2 YYDKDF (reference sequence). CDR3 protein: CATTERGIIEQFF. The CDR3 region has the DNA TGTGCCACCACGGAGCGGGGGATCATTGAGCAGTTCTTC.

This clone was recorded only once. The V call is TRBV5-6, the J call TRBJ2-1, with 12 positions matching TRBD2. The germline V gene has CDR1 SGHDT and CDR2 YYEEEE. The CDR3 loop spans 14 amino acids. V was pared by 4 bases and J by 8 bases, with 4 bases of the junction left unmatched. This chain's CDR3 is CASSVTSGGYEQFF. The CDR3 region has the DNA TGTGCCAGCAGCGTGACTAGCGGGGGATATGAGCAGTTCTTC. Complete variable domain (other parts from reference TRBV5-6 and TRBJ2-1): DAGVTQSPTHLIKTRGQQVTLRCSPKSGHDTVSWYQQALGQGPQFIFQYYEEEERQRGNFPDRFSGHQFPNYSSELNVNALLLGDSALYLCASSVTSGGYEQFFGPGTRLTVL.

This rearrangement joins TRBV10-2 to TRBJ1-1, with 8 nucleotides matching TRBD1. V lost 2 bases to trimming and J lost 6 bases; unmatched junction nucleotides: 2. Germline V gives CDR1 WSHSY, CDR2 SAAADI. The CDR3 length is 13 residues. The CDR3 loop reads CASSEGQGSEAFF. The CDR3 DNA follows: TGCGCCAGCAGTGAGGGACAGGGATCTGAAGCTTTCTTT.

This clone was seen only once. The chain couples TRBV7-9 to TRBJ1-5; TRBD1 matches at 8 bases. The CDR3 is 14 amino acids. The ends lost 7 bases at V and 6 bases at J; junction bases unmatched: 8. Germline CDR1 SEHNR, CDR2 FQNEAQ (reference sequence). CDR3 coding DNA: TGTGCCAGCACTTCCCAGGGGGCGTCTCAGCCCCAGCATTTT. Encoded protein: CASTSQGASQPQHF. The entire variable domain, with the rest obtained from reference TRBV7-9 and TRBJ1-5, is as follows: DTGVSQNPRHKITKRGQNVTFRCDPISEHNRLYWYRQTLGQGPEFLTYFQNEAQLEKSRLLSDRFSAERPKGSFSTLEIQRTEQGDSAMYLCASTSQGASQPQHFGDGTRLSIL.

J is TRBJ2-7 and V is TRBV19, with D possibly TRBD1 on 5 matching bases. This CDR3 is built from 13 residues. CDR1 and CDR2 (germline): LNHDA, SQIVND (reference sequence). V was clipped by 5 bases and J by 3 bases, with 11 bases between them. This CDR3 is CASSPGFDYEQYF. CDR3 coding DNA: TGTGCCAGTAGTCCAGGGTTTGACTACGAGCAGTACTTC.

The CDR3 is CASSQFPAYEQYF. The CDR3 DNA is TGTGCCAGCAGCCAATTCCCGGCCTACGAGCAGTACTTC. The rearrangement uses TRBV11-2 and TRBJ2-7; D remains unclear. Germline CDR1 is SGHAT and CDR2 is FQNNGV. CDR3 length: 13 residues. The V end was cut by 5 bases, the J end by 2 bases, with 10 bases between.

V gene TRBV7-8 combines with J gene TRBJ2-1; 14 bases are a match to TRBD2. The CDR3 has 20 residues. After removal of 5 bases from V and 0 bases from J, the junction contained 12 bases not matched to a gene. Germline values: CDR1 SGHVS, CDR2 FQNEAQ. The CDR3 protein is CASSERLAGGIPSSYNEQFF. The CDR3 DNA follows: TGTGCCAGCAGCGAGAGACTAGCGGGGGGGATACCGAGCTCCTACAATGAGCAGTTCTTC.

The CDR3 sequence: CASSVSAGSPYEQYF. The CDR3 DNA reads as TGTGCCAGCAGCGTATCCGCGGGGTCACCCTACGAGCAGTACTTC. The genes are TRBV9 and TRBJ2-7; possibly TRBD2 for D (6 bases). Germline CDR1 reads SGDLS; CDR2 reads YYNGEE. This CDR3 comprises 15 residues. V was clipped by 1 base and J by 2 bases, with 13 bases between them.

The chain employs TRBV19 and TRBJ1-1, with D maybe TRBD1 (5 bases). The CDR3 totals 14 residues. V was shortened by 1 base and J by 0 bases, with 6 bases between the two germline ends. Germline V gene sequence: CDR1 LNHDA, CDR2 SQIVND (reference sequence). In nucleotides, the CDR3 is TGTGCCAGTAGTATAGGAGGGGTGAACACTGAAGCTTTCTTT. The encoded protein is CASSIGGVNTEAFF.

The chain links TRBV11-3 to TRBJ2-2; 7 bases are shared with TRBD2. CDR3 size: 16 residues. Germline CDR1 reads SGHNT; CDR2 reads YENEEA. Trimming removed 4 bases from V and 1 base from J; junction bases left unmatched: 6. The CDR3 coding sequence is TGTGCCAGCAGCTCTCGCCTAGCGGTGAACACCGGGGAGCTGTTTTTT. It specifies CASSSRLAVNTGELFF.

As to this clone: In the same sample, other DNA sequences code for this CDR3. J is TRBJ2-1 and V is TRBV5-1, with 12 bases identical to TRBD1. J was trimmed by 8 bases and V by 4 bases; bases with no gene match: 4. In germline, CDR1 is SGHRS, CDR2 YFSETQ. The CDR3 sequence is 14 residues long. The DNA of the CDR3 is TGCGCCAGCAGCCCTGGGACAGGGGGCTATGAGCAGTTCTTC. It specifies CASSPGTGGYEQFF.

This sequence joins TRBV27 and TRBJ2-7; D is unresolved. This CDR3 contains 13 residues. Trimming stripped 10 bases from V and 1 base from J, with 14 bases between. Germline V lookup: CDR1 MNHEY, CDR2 SMNVEV (reference sequence). The CDR3 nucleotides are TGTGCCATTGCGGAAGGGATTTCCTACGAGCAGTACTTC. Protein: CAIAEGISYEQYF.